Listed below are T cell receptor beta chains from one sample, sequenced in a study of T cells in Graves' hyperthyroidism and ophthalmopathy. TCRdb independently ran MiXCR on the multiplex PCR reads; one entry per CDR3 protein. The sample shows 620,000 or so distinct CDR3 sequences, roughly 15% of them seen only once. The sequenced material came from blood. Receptors originate from a woman in her fifties or sixties with Graves' ophthalmopathy. The CDR3 runs from the conserved cysteine through the conserved F or W. Each record gives: clone size, V gene, D gene, J gene, CDR3 protein, CDR3 DNA. The D gene is left open where the match is weak. Where a row states a size, it is once, few, many or the class of an expanded clone; other rows omit it.

>-|TRBV28|TRBD2|TRBJ2-1
CASGTSGSFKSSDNEQFF
TGTGCCAGCGGGACTAGCGGGAGTTTTAAAAGCTCCGACAATGAGCAGTTCTTC
>-|TRBV5-5|-|TRBJ1-1
CASFRVYMNTEAFF
TGTGCCAGCTTCAGGGTTTACATGAACACTGAAGCTTTCTTT
>many|TRBV28|-|TRBJ1-3
CASRFDRSGNTIYF
TGTGCCAGCAGGTTCGACCGCTCTGGAAACACCATATATTTT
>many|TRBV11-3|-|TRBJ1-2
CASSGTGATGYGYTF
TGTGCCAGCAGCGGGACCGGGGCCACGGGCTATGGCTACACCTTC
>-|TRBV7-6|-|TRBJ2-3
CASSPIPISPTDTQYF
TGTGCCAGCAGCCCCATCCCTATTAGCCCGACAGATACGCAGTATTTT
>many|TRBV12-3/TRBV12-4|-|TRBJ2-2
CASSSDQNTGELFF
TGTGCCAGCAGCTCAGACCAGAACACCGGGGAGCTGTTTTTT
>many|TRBV30|-|TRBJ1-2
CAWRDIYSVGYTF
TGTGCCTGGAGGGACATTTATTCCGTTGGCTACACCTTC
>many|TRBV11-2|TRBD2|TRBJ2-1
CASRLAGGPYDEQFF
TGTGCCAGCAGGCTAGCGGGAGGGCCTTACGATGAGCAGTTCTTC
>many|TRBV2|-|TRBJ2-1
CASRVYEQFF
TGTGCCAGCAGAGTATACGAGCAGTTCTTC
>-|TRBV4-3|-|TRBJ2-1
CASSQEGVTSALSSYNEQFF
TGCGCCAGCAGCCAAGAGGGGGTTACCTCAGCACTCAGCTCCTACAATGAGCAGTTCTTC
>few|TRBV6-2/TRBV6-3|TRBD2|TRBJ2-3
CASSYSKLFAGGEDTQYF
TGTGCCAGCAGTTACTCGAAACTATTTGCGGGAGGAGAAGATACGCAGTATTTT
>many|TRBV7-9|TRBD1|TRBJ2-2
CASRRTGGRPGELFF
TGTGCCAGCAGGCGCACAGGGGGTCGTCCCGGGGAGCTGTTTTTT
>many|TRBV29-1|TRBD2|TRBJ2-7
CSGGTSGRHEQYF
TGCAGCGGCGGGACTAGCGGGAGGCATGAGCAGTACTTC
>-|TRBV9|-|TRBJ2-1
CASSVGALNEQFF
TGTGCCAGCAGCGTAGGGGCCCTCAATGAGCAGTTCTTC
>-|TRBV29-1|TRBD1|TRBJ1-2
CSVEGEGARGYTF
TGCAGCGTTGAAGGGGAGGGGGCGCGTGGCTACACCTTC
>-|TRBV6-1|TRBD2|TRBJ2-3
CASSELAGGRRGTDTQYF
TGTGCCAGCAGTGAACTAGCGGGAGGACGGAGGGGGACAGATACGCAGTATTTT
>many|TRBV7-2|TRBD2|TRBJ2-7
CASSAAGGVYEQYF
TGTGCCAGCAGCGCCGCGGGAGGGGTATACGAGCAGTACTTC